The rows below give T cell receptor beta chains drawn from one sample of a study of cytomegalovirus exposure and HLA in healthy donors. Profiling relied on immunoSEQ multiplex PCR, and the TCRdb table lists in-frame clones only, not all of them. The table has about 160,000 clones, more than 65% seen once. Sequenced: PBMCs. These receptors originate from a woman in her fifties or sixties in good health and CMV-seronegative. CDR3s include the opening cysteine and the closing phenylalanine or tryptophan. The order of the fields is J gene, V gene, clone size, D gene, CDR3 DNA, CDR3 protein. A D gene is named only where the DNA matches it firmly. Some rows have no size entry. The others give once, few or many, or a class for an expanded clone.

>TRBJ2-3|TRBV6-4|.|TRBD2
TGTGCCAGCAGTGAAGGTCGGGGGGACACAGATACGCAGTATTTT
CASSEGRGDTDTQYF
>TRBJ2-7|TRBV5-4|.|.
TGTGCCAGCAGCTCGGGGGGCCTCCTTGCCTCCTACGAGCAGTACTTC
CASSSGGLLASYEQYF
>TRBJ1-1|TRBV6-5|.|.
TGTGCCAGCACGTCTCCCGTTGAAGCTTTCTTT
CASTSPVEAFF
>TRBJ2-1|TRBV6-4|.|.
TGTGCCAGCAGTGACTCTTTCGGCAGGGTTCGGAGTGAGCAGTTCTTC
CASSDSFGRVRSEQFF
>TRBJ2-1|TRBV6-5|.|TRBD2
TGTGCCAGCAGTTACGGGGCTAGCGGGAGAGATGAGCAGTTCTTC
CASSYGASGRDEQFF
>TRBJ2-1|TRBV4-3|.|TRBD1
TGCGCCAGCAGCCACTTTGGACAGGGCGGAGCGGCTGAGCAGTTCTTC
CASSHFGQGGAAEQFF
>TRBJ1-2|TRBV7-2|many|TRBD1
TGTGCCAGCAGCTTAGCCCGGGACAGGGTCAACTATGGCTACACCTTC
CASSLARDRVNYGYTF
>TRBJ2-3|TRBV30|once|.
TGTGCCTGGAGTACTCCCCATCTTACTAGCACAGATACGCAGTATTTT
CAWSTPHLTSTDTQYF
>TRBJ2-7|TRBV5-4|few|TRBD2
TGTGCCAGCAGCTTGGGCCCTAGCGGGAGCTACGAGCAGTACTTC
CASSLGPSGSYEQYF
>TRBJ1-1|TRBV7-6|.|.
TGTGCCAGCAGCCGGGTTTCGAACACTGAAGCTTTCTTT
CASSRVSNTEAFF
>TRBJ1-3|TRBV4-3|.|.
TGCGCCAGCAGCCCCCAGGCACACAGGGTAGGAAGAGGAAACACCATATATTTT
CASSPQAHRVGRGNTIYF
>TRBJ1-1|TRBV19|.|.
TGTGCCAGTTCTAGGCCGGGGGACACTGAAGCTTTCTTT
CASSRPGDTEAFF
>TRBJ2-7|TRBV14|.|TRBD1
TGTGCCACCCAATCACCGACAGGGCTGTACTACGAGCAGTACTTC
CATQSPTGLYYEQYF
>TRBJ2-5|TRBV4-2|.|TRBD2
TGTGCCAGCAGCCAAGTGGGCGGGAGGGAGGGAGAGACCCAGTACTTC
CASSQVGGREGETQYF
>TRBJ2-7|TRBV5-1|once|TRBD1
TGCGCCAGCAGCTTGGGAGGACAGGGGTTGTACGAGCAGTACTTC
CASSLGGQGLYEQYF
>TRBJ1-4|TRBV12-2|.|.
TGTGCAAGTCGCTTAGCCCTATCTGGGGCAGAGAATGAAAAACTGTTTTTT
CASRLALSGAENEKLFF
>TRBJ1-2|TRBV28|.|.
TGTGCCAGCATTACACCTAACTATGGCTACACCTTC
CASITPNYGYTF
>TRBJ2-3|TRBV7-9|.|.
TGTGCCAGCACGTTAAAGGGGCCAGATACGCAGTATTTT
CASTLKGPDTQYF
>TRBJ1-4|TRBV19|.|TRBD1
TGTGCCAGTAAGGACAGGGGTGTTACTAATGAAAAACTGTTTTTT
CASKDRGVTNEKLFF
>TRBJ1-1|TRBV7-3|once|.
TGTGCCAGCAGCTTAAGGGACACAGCCGAAGCTTTCTTT
CASSLRDTAEAFF
>TRBJ1-2|TRBV5-5|once|.
TGTGCCAGCAGCTTGGGGACAGCCATTAACTATGGCTACACCTTC
CASSLGTAINYGYTF
>TRBJ2-7|TRBV5-1|.|.
TGCGCCAGCAGCTCCACTAACTCGGAGGACCGGTACTTC
CASSSTNSEDRYF
>TRBJ2-5|TRBV11-3|few|.
TGTGCCAGCAGCTTGGGCTACCAAGAGACCCAGTACTTC
CASSLGYQETQYF
>TRBJ2-7|TRBV25-1|once|TRBD1
TGTGCCAGCCAATATACCCGGGACAGTACCTACGAGCAGTACTTC
CASQYTRDSTYEQYF